This TCR beta chain was sequenced in a study of PD-1 blockade in classical Hodgkin lymphoma (dated by TCRdb to 2020 to 2021). In terms of the full investigation: Nivolumab dosing was 3 mg/kg intravenously every 2 weeks, continuing until either disease progression or unacceptable toxicity. To define a peripheral blood immune signature of response to PD-1 blockade in classical Hodgkin lymphoma, the study combined TCR beta sequencing with CyTOF.

The time point label here, explained by the study, means: cycle 1 day 1 (C1D1), immediately before nivolumab initiation. Relapse after autologous stem cell transplantation had occurred in all trial patients, and cohorts A, B and C were distinguished by prior brentuximab vedotin exposure. CD8+ T cells were purified from thawed PBMCs by magnetic negative selection with a Miltenyi CD8+ T cell isolation kit. The trial cohort comprised approximately 55 patients with relapsed/refractory classical Hodgkin lymphoma whose best overall responses were complete response, partial response or progressive disease. In the multi-cohort phase II CheckMate 205 trial, trial patients received single-agent nivolumab. An independent review committee assessed best overall response by applying the 2007 International Working Group response criteria. Trial PBMCs were obtained immediately prior to nivolumab initiation (C1D1) and on therapy at cycle 2 day 1 and cycle 4 day 1. Peripheral blood was collected in 8 mL Vacutainer Cell Preparation Tubes, from which PBMCs were isolated by centrifugation and then cryopreserved. Purified CD4+ and CD8+ fractions were prepared only for cases with an additional available PBMC sample. Magnetically labelled cells were removed on LS columns in a quadroMACS separator, and the flow-through was retained as the purified fraction.

Judged by its sample share, this clone qualifies as large (0.1 to 1%). Its antigen specificity is not known. Within one base of it there is no much larger clone, and no base qualities were kept. Genomic DNA was extracted with the Qiagen DNeasy kit from unsorted PBMCs and from negatively selected CD4+ and CD8+ fractions. Using primers that anneal to V and J segments, immunoSEQ multiplex PCR amplified the TCR beta CDR3 regions. A synthetic immune receptor repertoire was used to minimize amplification bias, and any remaining bias was removed computationally after sequencing. Turning to the authors' computational methods: Custom Python scripts were used to quantify repertoire diversity as the Shannon entropy index. Unsorted, CD4+ and CD8+ repertoires were analyzed separately, except for combined analyses in which CD4+ and CD8+ sequences were merged in silico. A clone was considered expanded if an increase in frequency of at least 2-fold after treatment relative to C1D1 was found, and a pseudocount of 0.5 was applied to clones undetected at baseline. Clones with 0 or 1 copy at C1D1 were defined as singleton clones, while clones with 2 or more copies were defined as non-singleton clones. Clones expanded in unsorted samples were assigned a CD4+, CD8+ or unknown annotation through matching of protein sequences in sorted samples from the same patient. Wilcoxon tests were applied to paired samples to test diversity changes from C1D1 to C4D1. In TCRdb, the immuneACCESS table is reduced to in-frame sequences with V and J assigned. These tables do not hold every clone; where another copy was compared, an unresolved V gene accounts for under half, and the others remain unexplained. That table furnishes V, J and clone size, whereas the DNA furnished D and trimming. The sample records 6,000 to 7,500 clones, under 65% of which are singletons. Roughly 15% of the sample belongs to the ten largest clones.

General conclusions and limits of the study: CD4+ but not CD8+ TCR diversity rose significantly by C4D1 (p=0.0027 vs p=0.16), most apparent in complete responders (p=0.02). Lower diversity was seen in patients whose nivolumab began less than 1 year after ASCT, and these patients were left out of later analyses so that immune reconstitution would not confound the results. The study was restricted to a single clinical trial cohort, and the causes of repertoire differences, possibly disease activity or prior therapy, were left undefined. Baseline TCR diversity was reported as lower in newly diagnosed patients than in healthy donors, and lower still in relapsed/refractory patients. Trial patients achieving complete response had baseline diversity similar to newly diagnosed patients, whereas partial responders and progressors had significantly lower diversity.

Its CDR3 holds 18 amino acids, cysteine through phenylalanine. The read is trimmed to its CDR3 DNA, 54 bases read in frame from base 1. In the germline V gene, CDR1 corresponds to SQVTM and CDR2 to ANQGSEA. The source is a human donor with classical Hodgkin lymphoma. The rearranged segments are TRBV29-1 and TRBJ2-3; the junction holds 7 bases that match TRBD2. Sequences were derived from CD8+ T cells from blood, sampled at baseline. The CDR3 region has the sequence CSTRGSQSGSSWTDTQYF. The sequenced DNA: TGCTCAACTCGCGGGAGCCAGTCAGGGAGTTCGTGGACAGATACGCAGTATTTT.